The 20 T cell receptor beta chains below were found in one sample sequenced in a study of T cell responses to AZD1222 COVID-19 vaccine. The assay was immunoSEQ multiplex PCR, and TCRdb's table has in-frame clones only and misses some. The profile shows around 100,000 clones, around 90% of them singletons. The sample here was peripheral blood, taken on day 0 of AZD1222 vaccination. These receptors all stem from an adult in good health.

In the case of this clone: The sample carries other DNA sequences with the same CDR3. CDR3 sequence reads: CASSDSSGSYNEQFF. Written as DNA, the CDR3 is TGTGCCAGCAGTGACTCTAGCGGGAGTTACAATGAGCAGTTCTTC. The chain is built from TRBV6-4 and TRBJ2-1, with TRBD2 matching 9 bases. Germline CDR1 MRHNA, CDR2 SNTAGT. The CDR3 spans 15 residues. Unmatched junction bases numbered 1, after V lost 0 bases and J lost 4 bases.

The V call is TRBV5-4, the J call TRBJ2-7; D is possibly TRBD1 (6 bases). Per the germline V gene, CDR1 is SGHNT and CDR2 is YYREEE (reference sequence). V shed 4 bases and J shed 3 bases, with 14 bases lying between them. This CDR3 has 14 residues. For the CDR3, the DNA is TGTGCCAGCAGCCCCAGGGGCTCCATCTACGAGCAGTACTTC. Translated: CASSPRGSIYEQYF.

The chain links TRBV28 to TRBJ1-1; no clear D gene. V shed 8 bases and J shed 7 bases, with 20 bases lying between them. The CDR3 sequence is 14 residues long. Germline V gene data show CDR1 as MDHEN and CDR2 as SYDVKM. In DNA, the CDR3 is TGTGCCAGCGCAGGAGACGGGCGGATCAGTGAAGCTTTCTTT. Protein sequence: CASAGDGRISEAFF.

The chain links TRBV27 to TRBJ1-1; D gene ambiguous. There are 13 residues in the CDR3. Trimming stripped 2 bases from V and 1 base from J, with 5 bases between. Germline CDR1 reads MNHEY; CDR2 reads SMNVEV (reference sequence). The CDR3 nucleotides read TGTGCCAGCAGTTTACTGGAGAACACTGAAGCTTTCTTT. Translation gives CASSLLENTEAFF.

The CDR3 protein is CASSQGQSGDYGYEQYF. For the CDR3, the DNA is TGTGCCAGCAGCCAAGGTCAGAGCGGGGACTACGGGTACGAGCAGTACTTC. The chain recombines TRBV3-1 (or the pseudogene TRBV3-2) with TRBJ2-7, with 7 bases matching TRBD2. The CDR3 totals 17 residues. J was trimmed by 4 bases and V by 1 base; bases with no gene match: 13. Germline-derived CDR1 and CDR2 are LGHDT and YNNKEL (reference sequence).

The V and J genes are TRBV12-3 or TRBV12-4 and TRBJ2-7, with D tentatively TRBD1 (7 bases). V lost 3 bases to trimming and J lost 6 bases, with 12 bases between them. This CDR3 has 13 amino acids. DNA for the CDR3: TGTGCCAGCAGTTTGAGACAGGGAGGCGAGCAGTACTTC. It specifies CASSLRQGGEQYF.

The chain is built from TRBV6-5 and TRBJ1-6; D uncertain. From germline, CDR1 is MNHEY and CDR2 SVGAGI. The CDR3 consists of 16 residues. V lost 0 bases to trimming and J lost 6 bases, with 12 bases between them. CDR3 sequence reads: CASSYSRRRSNSPLHF. The CDR3 DNA reads as TGTGCCAGCAGTTACTCCAGGAGGCGCAGTAATTCACCCCTCCACTTT.

V usage is TRBV11-3 and J usage is TRBJ2-5; 7 nucleotides agree with TRBD2. The CDR3 contains 14 residues. Trimming took 3 bases from V and 5 from J; bases not matched to a gene: 6. The germline gives CDR1 SGHNT, CDR2 YENEEA. CDR3 nucleotide sequence: TGTGCCAGCAGCTTTTCCGGGACTATGGAGACCCAGTACTTC. Its protein product is CASSFSGTMETQYF. Filled out from reference TRBV11-3 and TRBJ2-5, the complete variable domain reads EAGVVQSPRYKIIEKKQPVAFWCNPISGHNTLYWYLQNLGQGPELLIRYENEEAVDDSQLPKDRFSAERLKGVDSTLKIQPAELGDSAVYLCASSFSGTMETQYFGPGTRLLVL.

In DNA form, the CDR3 reads TGTGCCAGCATCACCCTGGGGGGGGGCGACTATGGCTACACCTTC. It specifies CASITLGGGDYGYTF. This chain connects TRBV6-5 to TRBJ1-2; D may be TRBD1 (6 bases). Germline assignment: CDR1 MNHEY and CDR2 SVGAGI. The CDR3 totals 15 residues. V shed 7 bases and J shed 3 bases, with 18 bases lying between them.

This chain uses TRBV6-6 with TRBJ1-1, with D possibly TRBD1 on 6 matching bases. Deletions cut 5 bases from V and 0 bases from J, with 19 bases between. Germline CDR1 MNHNY, CDR2 SVGAGI (reference sequence). There are 17 residues in the CDR3. As DNA, the CDR3 is TGTGCCAGCAGTCAGACCCCGATAGACAGGATGAACACTGAAGCTTTCTTT. It is translated as CASSQTPIDRMNTEAFF.

The chain employs TRBV27 and TRBJ1-1, with TRBD1 matching 9 bases. The CDR3 has 18 amino acids. In germline, CDR1 is MNHEY, CDR2 SMNVEV (reference sequence). J gave up 4 bases and V 5 bases, and 17 bases lay outside the gene matches. CDR3 protein: CASSLPPRTGAGSTEAFF. The CDR3 nucleotides read TGTGCCAGCAGTCTACCACCGCGGACAGGGGCGGGGAGCACTGAAGCTTTCTTT.

V usage is TRBV21-1 and J usage is TRBJ2-2. TRBV21-1 is recorded as a pseudogene. The CDR3 is made up of 14 amino acids. The DNA for the CDR3 is TGTGCCAGCAGCAAAGGGGGGTACACCGGGGAGCTGTTTTTT. Translation gives CASSKGGYTGELFF.

The chain employs TRBV9 and TRBJ1-2, with D hard to call. The CDR3 totals 15 residues. The V and J ends lost 3 bases and 4 bases respectively, with 16 bases between them. The germline V gene has CDR1 SGDLS and CDR2 YYNGEE. In DNA form, the CDR3 reads TGTGCCAGCAGCGGCATTACCGGGTCTCGCTATGGCTACACCTTC. Translation: CASSGITGSRYGYTF.

The chain has TRBV7-8 and TRBJ2-2; 8 bases are shared with TRBD2. The CDR3 totals 17 residues. V lost 0 bases and J lost 4; bases outside the gene matches: 7. Germline V gene lookup returns CDR1 SGHVS and CDR2 FQNEAQ. The CDR3 is CASSLAPGRAFTGELFF. Written as DNA, the CDR3 is TGTGCCAGCAGCTTAGCGCCCGGGAGGGCCTTCACCGGGGAGCTGTTTTTT.

The chain couples TRBV5-4 to TRBJ2-7; 13 nucleotides align to TRBD2. V lost 4 bases, J lost 5 bases, and 6 bases stayed unmatched. The length of the CDR3 is 15 residues. From germline, CDR1 is SGHNT and CDR2 YYREEE (reference sequence). This CDR3 reads CASSHTSGRAHEQYF. In nucleotides, the CDR3 is TGTGCCAGCAGCCACACTAGCGGGAGGGCCCACGAGCAGTACTTC.

The V gene is TRBV5-4, the J gene TRBJ2-5, with 7 bases aligning to TRBD2. This CDR3 has 14 residues. The germline V gene encodes CDR1 SGHNT and CDR2 YYREEE (reference sequence). Unmatched junction bases numbered 6, after V lost 5 bases and J lost 2 bases. This chain's CDR3 is CASSWGGTQETQYF. The DNA for the CDR3 is TGTGCCAGCAGTTGGGGGGGGACGCAAGAGACCCAGTACTTC.

This clone was counted only a few times. The chain links TRBV28 to TRBJ2-7, with D tentatively TRBD2 (6 bases). The CDR3 consists of 17 residues. The V and J ends lost 5 bases and 2 bases respectively, with 22 bases between them. Germline V gene data show CDR1 as MDHEN and CDR2 as SYDVKM. In nucleotides, the CDR3 is TGTGCCAGCAGTCCATGGGGGGTCAGGAAGGGACCCTACGAGCAGTACTTC. Translation: CASSPWGVRKGPYEQYF.

V gene TRBV6-2 or TRBV6-3 combines with J gene TRBJ2-5, with TRBD1 as a possible D gene (5 bases). The V end lost 2 bases, the J end lost 2 bases, and 12 bases lay between the germline ends. CDR3 length equals 15 residues. CDR1 is MNHEY and CDR2 is SVGEGT in the germline V gene. The CDR3 reads CASSYRQGKQETQYF. The CDR3 DNA is TGTGCCAGCAGTTACCGGCAGGGCAAACAAGAGACCCAGTACTTC.

The gene calls are TRBV3-1 (or the pseudogene TRBV3-2) and TRBJ2-1; 7 positions match TRBD2. CDR1 is LGHDT and CDR2 is YNNKEL in the germline V gene (reference sequence). The CDR3 extends over 17 amino acids. V lost 0 bases to trimming and J lost 5 bases; unmatched junction nucleotides: 10. The CDR3 sequence: CASSQDSRASGHNEQFF. The CDR3 DNA follows: TGTGCCAGCAGCCAAGATTCCAGGGCTAGCGGCCACAATGAGCAGTTCTTC.

A word on this clone: The same CDR3 can be traced to other DNA sequences in this sample. The V gene is TRBV28, the J gene TRBJ1-3, with D perhaps TRBD1 (5 bases). CDR3 length equals 13 residues. V gave up 5 bases and J gave up 4 bases, with 9 bases separating them. Germline CDR1 reads MDHEN; CDR2 reads SYDVKM. The CDR3 coding sequence is TGTGCCAGCAGTGACAGTGCCGGAAACACCATATATTTT. Amino acids: CASSDSAGNTIYF.